The 30 T cell receptor beta chains below come from one sample, sequenced in a study of graft-versus-host responses after intestinal transplantation. Profiling relied on immunoSEQ multiplex PCR, and the TCRdb table lists in-frame clones only, not all of them. Altogether fewer than 120,000 clones are present, about 94% being singletons, with the ten largest covering 0.4% to 0.55%. Their cognate antigens are unknown. The sequencing used unstimulated CD8+ T cells sorted from spleen or lymph node cells, collected before intestinal transplant. The receptors were sampled from a human donor who received an intestinal transplant.

The sample holds a few counts of this clone. The chain uses TRBV6-4 and TRBJ1-4; D is ambiguous. Germline V gene data show CDR1 as MRHNA and CDR2 as SNTAGT. V was trimmed by 5 bases and J by 8 bases, leaving 12 bases between them. CDR3 length equals 13 residues. This CDR3 is CASSRREKEKLFF. The CDR3, as DNA: TGTGCCAGCAGTCGTAGAGAAAAGGAAAAACTGTTTTTT.

Of note for this clone: Other DNA sequences in this sample translate to the same CDR3. The rearrangement links TRBV15 to TRBJ1-5; TRBD1 matches at 9 bases. V shed 1 base, J shed 2 bases, and the junction held 0 bases outside the gene matches. The CDR3 totals 15 residues. Germline-derived CDR1 and CDR2 are LNHNV and YYDKDF (reference sequence). The CDR3 sequence is CATSRGQGGNQPQHF. As DNA, the CDR3 is TGTGCCACCAGCAGAGGACAGGGGGGCAATCAGCCCCAGCATTTT. The variable domain in full, completed from reference TRBV15 and TRBJ1-5, reads DAMVIQNPRYQVTQFGKPVTLSCSQTLNHNVMYWYQQKSSQAPKLLFHYYDKDFNNEADTPDNFQSRRPNTSFCFLDIRSPGLGDTAMYLCATSRGQGGNQPQHFGDGTRLSIL.

The chain employs TRBV7-9 and TRBJ2-7; D not resolved. Germline values: CDR1 SEHNR, CDR2 FQNEAQ (reference sequence). The length of the CDR3 is 15 residues. V was cut by 6 bases and J by 3 bases, with 18 bases left in between. Here the CDR3 DNA reads TGTGCCAGCAGTCATGAGTGGGTCCAAATCTACGAGCAGTACTTC. It translates to CASSHEWVQIYEQYF.

V usage is TRBV7-8 and J usage is TRBJ2-5; the match to TRBD1 covers 12 bases. The trim removed 5 bases at V and 4 bases at J, leaving 2 bases unmatched. Looked up from germline, CDR1 is SGHVS and CDR2 is FQNEAQ. The CDR3 extends over 14 amino acids. In nucleotides, the CDR3 is TGTGCCAGCAGCGCGGGACAGGGGGCAGAGACCCAGTACTTC. This encodes CASSAGQGAETQYF.

The rearrangement uses TRBV6-1 and TRBJ2-5; D is possibly TRBD1 (6 bases). Deletions cut 5 bases from V and 3 bases from J, with 16 bases between. Germline CDR1 MNHNS, CDR2 SASEGT. This CDR3 has 15 amino acids. CDR3 sequence reads: CASSQPQDRKETQYF. The CDR3 coding sequence is TGTGCCAGCAGTCAACCTCAGGACAGAAAAGAGACCCAGTACTTC.

The chain is built from TRBV10-3 and TRBJ2-3; unclear D gene. V shed 6 bases and J shed 5 bases, with 9 bases lying between them. This CDR3 has 12 residues. Germline CDR1 reads ENHRY; CDR2 reads SYGVKD. Here the CDR3 reads CAISGARDTQYF. Written as DNA, the CDR3 is TGTGCCATCAGCGGCGCTAGAGATACGCAGTATTTT.

V and J are TRBV6-5 and TRBJ2-1; TRBD2 agrees at 7 bases. The germline V gene has CDR1 MNHEY and CDR2 SVGAGI. The J segment lost 7 bases and the V segment lost 5 bases, leaving 5 bases of the junction unmatched. The CDR3 runs 13 residues. The CDR3 is CASSPGLGNEQFF. The CDR3 nucleotides read TGTGCCAGCAGTCCCGGACTAGGGAATGAGCAGTTCTTC.

The DNA for the CDR3 is TGCGCCAGCAGCCTGGTGGGGGAGACAGATACGCAGTATTTT. Protein product: CASSLVGETDTQYF. The chain is built from TRBV5-1 and TRBJ2-3; D is possibly TRBD1 or TRBD2 (5 bases each). V gave up 4 bases and J gave up 3 bases, with 12 bases separating them. CDR1 and CDR2 from the germline V gene are SGHRS and YFSETQ. This CDR3 is 14 amino acids long.

The rearrangement joins TRBV19 to TRBJ2-7, with TRBD1 matching 8 bases. Germline CDR1 reads LNHDA; CDR2 reads SQIVND (reference sequence). Trimming cost V 8 bases and J 0 bases; bases outside gene matches: 0. CDR3 length equals 12 residues. CDR3 protein: CASGQGSYEQYF. CDR3 sequence (DNA): TGTGCCAGTGGACAGGGCTCCTACGAGCAGTACTTC.

In its sample, this clone was seen once. The chain links TRBV11-2 to TRBJ2-2; 7 bases line up with TRBD2. Trimming took 5 bases from V and 5 from J; bases not matched to a gene: 11. The germline V gene encodes CDR1 SGHAT and CDR2 FQNNGV. The CDR3 is 16 residues long. CDR3 bases: TGTGCCAGCAGCCCCCCTAGAGGGAGGGATACCGGGGAGCTGTTTTTT. Amino acids: CASSPPRGRDTGELFF.

This clone has just a few counts. The V and J genes are TRBV10-3 and TRBJ2-7, with 7 bases fitting TRBD1. Trimming removed 6 bases from V and 4 bases from J; junction bases left unmatched: 9. This CDR3 is 14 amino acids long. Germline-derived CDR1 and CDR2 are ENHRY and SYGVKD. CDR3 nucleotides: TGTGCCATCAGCCGGACAGGCAGGGGGTACGAGCAGTACTTC. Translated, it gives CAISRTGRGYEQYF.

This chain joins TRBV28 and TRBJ2-1; 13 nucleotides match TRBD2. Germline-derived CDR1 and CDR2 are MDHEN and SYDVKM. V was pared by 5 bases and J by 5 bases, with 6 bases of the junction left unmatched. The CDR3 is 16 amino acids. CDR3 protein: CASSPQGTSGNNEQFF. CDR3 nucleotide sequence: TGTGCCAGCAGTCCCCAGGGGACTAGCGGGAACAATGAGCAGTTCTTC.

The chain employs TRBV30 and TRBJ2-5, with 10 bases identical to TRBD1. Germline V gene lookup returns CDR1 GTSNPN and CDR2 SVGIG (reference sequence). This CDR3 region has 16 residues. Trimming removed 3 bases from V and 5 bases from J; junction bases left unmatched: 12. CDR3 protein: CAWRFPRQGARETQYF. The CDR3 DNA sequence: TGTGCCTGGAGATTCCCGCGACAGGGGGCGAGGGAGACCCAGTACTTC. Based on the CDR3 plus reference TRBV30 and TRBJ2-5, the full variable domain is SQTIHQWPATLVQPVGSPLSLECTVEGTSNPNLYWYRQAAGRGLQLLFYSVGIGQISSEVPQNLSASRPQDRQFILSSKKLLLSDSGFYLCAWRFPRQGARETQYFGPGTRLLVL.

The chain carries TRBV9 and TRBJ2-6, with D possibly being TRBD2 (6 bases). This CDR3 has 15 amino acids. V shed 3 bases and J shed 4 bases, with 11 bases lying between them. Germline CDR1 is SGDLS and CDR2 is YYNGEE. CDR3 DNA: TGTGCCAGCAGCGCCGGGACTCCCGGGGCCAACGTCCTGACTTTC. Translated: CASSAGTPGANVLTF.

Regarding this clone: At one of its ends the junction is not consistent with the germline gene, which may arise from a read error. V gene TRBV6-4 combines with J gene TRBJ1-1; TRBD1 matches at 7 bases. Germline-derived CDR1 and CDR2 are MRHNA and SNTAGT. There are 12 residues in the CDR3. CDR3 sequence reads: CASPGEGTDTHF. The CDR3 coding sequence is TGTGCCAGCCCCGGGGAGGGGACAGATACCCATTTT.

CDR3 protein: CASSPPLIQETQYF. The CDR3, as DNA: TGTGCCAGCTCACCACCACTAATCCAAGAGACCCAGTACTTC. The V gene is TRBV18, the J gene TRBJ2-5; D is unresolved. This CDR3 is 14 amino acids long. Germline assignment: CDR1 KGHSH and CDR2 LQKENI. With 0 bases removed from V and 1 base from J, the gap between germline ends came to 6 bases.

The chain is built from TRBV29-1 and TRBJ2-7; TRBD2 matches at 13 bases. CDR1 and CDR2 (germline): SQVTM, ANQGSEA. Trimming removed 3 bases from V and 2 bases from J; junction bases left unmatched: 10. The length of the CDR3 is 17 residues. The CDR3, as DNA: TGCAGCGTTGATGGGTGGACTAGCGGGAGTCCGACCTACGAGCAGTACTTC. Its translation is CSVDGWTSGSPTYEQYF.

The chain has TRBV27 and TRBJ2-1; 12 bases are shared with TRBD2. There are 18 residues in the CDR3. Germline V gene data show CDR1 as MNHEY and CDR2 as SMNVEV (reference sequence). Losses at the gene ends were 2 bases for V and 5 bases for J; bases not matched to a gene: 10. The CDR3 DNA is TGTGCCAGCAGTTTAGGCAGGGAGGGGACTAGCGGGCACAATGAGCAGTTCTTC. Protein sequence: CASSLGREGTSGHNEQFF.

The rearrangement joins TRBV2 to TRBJ1-5; D gene uncertain. The CDR3 is 14 amino acids. Germline CDR1 is SNHLY and CDR2 is FYNNEI. Trimming took off 3 bases at V and 5 bases at J, with 11 bases between the two ends. The CDR3 sequence is CASSDPRTDQPQHF. The CDR3 region has the DNA TGTGCCAGCAGTGACCCAAGAACGGATCAGCCCCAGCATTTT.

The chain recombines TRBV28 with TRBJ2-7, with 8 nucleotides matching TRBD1. This CDR3 comprises 15 residues. Looked up from germline, CDR1 is MDHEN and CDR2 is SYDVKM. V gave up 5 bases and J gave up 4 bases; unmatched junction bases: 10. The CDR3 bases are TGTGCCAGCAGTCCCCGGGCAGGGGGCGGATACGAGCAGTACTTC. It specifies CASSPRAGGGYEQYF. Full variable domain (missing parts from reference TRBV28 and TRBJ2-7): DVKVTQSSRYLVKRTGEKVFLECVQDMDHENMFWYRQDPGLGLRLIYFSYDVKMKEKGDIPEGYSVSREKKERFSLILESASTNQTSMYLCASSPRAGGGYEQYFGPGTRLTVT.

This chain links TRBV29-1 with TRBJ2-7; TRBD2 aligns across 12 bases. This CDR3 has 18 residues. CDR1 and CDR2 (germline): SQVTM, ANQGSEA. The V and J ends lost 1 base and 5 bases, in that order; junction bases with no gene match: 15. CDR3 protein: CSVEVPSGRAERAHEQYF. The CDR3 nucleotides are TGCAGCGTTGAAGTTCCTAGCGGGAGGGCCGAAAGGGCTCACGAGCAGTACTTC.

The count of this clone is one. The V gene is TRBV19, the J gene TRBJ2-7; D might be TRBD1 (6 bases). The CDR3 runs to 13 residues. The V end was cut by 5 bases, the J end by 2 bases, with 10 bases between. Germline CDR1 and CDR2: LNHDA and SQIVND (reference sequence). The DNA for the CDR3 is TGTGCCAGTAGTTATGACAGGACCTACGAGCAGTACTTC. It specifies CASSYDRTYEQYF.

The V and J genes are TRBV6-6 and TRBJ2-1, with 7 bases that match TRBD2. The V segment lost 7 bases and the J segment 2 bases; nucleotides outside the gene matches: 11. The CDR3 spans 16 residues. Germline V gene sequence: CDR1 MNHNY, CDR2 SVGAGI (reference sequence). The CDR3 coding sequence is TGTGCCAGCATCCTTTCGCCTAGCGGCCCCTACAATGAGCAGTTCTTC. Residues: CASILSPSGPYNEQFF.

This chain joins TRBV10-3 and TRBJ1-5; D uncertain. The CDR3 contains 14 residues. V gave up 0 bases and J gave up 5 bases, with 8 bases separating them. Germline V gives CDR1 ENHRY, CDR2 SYGVKD. The CDR3 nucleotides are TGTGCCATCAGTGAGTCGGAAGGGTATCAGCCCCAGCATTTT. Protein sequence: CAISESEGYQPQHF.

V is TRBV27 and J is TRBJ2-1, with D perhaps assigned TRBD1 or TRBD2 (5 bases each). The CDR3 is 14 amino acids. Trimming pared 6 bases from V and 0 bases from J, leaving 9 bases between. Germline V gives CDR1 MNHEY, CDR2 SMNVEV (reference sequence). The CDR3 region has the DNA TGTGCCAGCAGGGGGGTACGCTCCTACAATGAGCAGTTCTTC. Translation gives CASRGVRSYNEQFF.

As for this clone: A read error may account for a junction end that differs from germline. The chain is built from TRBV7-7 and TRBJ2-3; possibly TRBD2 for D (6 bases). Germline V CDR1 and CDR2: SSHAT, FNYEAQ (reference sequence). The length of the CDR3 is 17 residues. The CDR3 nucleotides read TGTGCTAGCAGCCCCTCGGGGAGCGGGTGGTCCACAGATACGCAGTATTTT. Translation gives CASSPSGSGWSTDTQYF.

The gene calls are TRBV5-1 and TRBJ1-1; TRBD1 is a possible D gene (5 bases). V lost 4 bases to trimming and J lost 1 base, with 14 bases between them. CDR3 length equals 15 residues. Germline lookup yields CDR1 SGHRS and CDR2 YFSETQ. The CDR3 spells CASSIWGNSNTEAFF. The CDR3 coding sequence is TGCGCCAGCAGCATCTGGGGGAATTCGAACACTGAAGCTTTCTTT.

The chain carries TRBV25-1 and TRBJ2-7; D may be TRBD1 or TRBD2 (5 bases each). V shed 0 bases and J shed 4 bases, with 13 bases lying between them. CDR1 and CDR2 (germline): MGHDK, SYGVNS. This CDR3 is built from 15 residues. The CDR3 loop is CASSEYWGNRYEQYF. For the CDR3, the DNA is TGTGCCAGCAGTGAATACTGGGGGAATAGATACGAGCAGTACTTC.

The CDR3 DNA sequence: TGTGCCAGCAGCCAAGATGTAGGCAGGAACCCGAATCAGCCCCAGCATTTT. It is translated as CASSQDVGRNPNQPQHF. The rearrangement links TRBV4-2 to TRBJ1-5; D remains unclear. Germline values: CDR1 LGHNA, CDR2 YNFKEQ. V was shortened by 0 bases and J by 4 bases, with 16 bases between the two germline ends. The CDR3 is 17 amino acids.

This chain connects TRBV29-1 to TRBJ1-2, with D possibly TRBD1 on 5 matching bases. Trimming stripped 0 bases from V and 8 bases from J, with 16 bases between. This CDR3 is 14 amino acids long. Germline CDR1 is SQVTM and CDR2 is ANQGSEA. The CDR3 region is CSVEDLPAGKGYTF. CDR3 DNA: TGCAGCGTTGAAGATCTACCGGCAGGGAAAGGCTACACCTTC.